Many counts were recorded for the clone carrying this TCR beta chain. Unique molecular identifiers were affixed to discrete cDNA molecules within the library. A single record per CDR3 protein comes from TCRdb applying MiXCR to the RACE reads. There are about 380,000 distinct CDR3 sequences in the sample; about 6% occur only once, and over 5.5% lies in the top ten. The data were obtained in a study of human T cells and chemical hapten exposure. At the level of the study: All patients underwent weekly scalp dosing with diphenylcyclopropenone for the full roughly 24-week study.

The V and J ends lost 0 bases and 6 bases respectively, with 11 bases between them. The germline V gene has CDR1 LGHDT and CDR2 YNNKEL (reference sequence). This CDR3 has 14 amino acids. Time point denoted: patch test 2, 6 weeks after DPC sensitization. Indicated treatment: therapeutic diphenylcyclopropenone sensitization with weekly scalp DPC. People who gave samples had alopecia, were 18 to 70 years old, and were suitable for DPC. The rearrangement uses TRBV3-1 and TRBJ1-2; D call uncertain. The source was whole blood, collected in connection with sensitization to the hapten diphenylcyclopropenone (DPC). The receptor's source is a woman aged 18-29 years with alopecia areata. Some clones in this sample may be carry-over from other donors' samples. This CDR3 is CASSQEEGRHGYTF. The CDR3 DNA reads as TGTGCCAGCAGCCAAGAGGAGGGTCGGCATGGCTACACCTTC.